The clone carrying this T cell receptor beta chain was detected a few times. Its specificity is not known. Patients showing uncontrolled infection, other autoimmune disease, pregnancy or lactation were ineligible. Diagnoses used clinical symptoms, serum thyroxine and TRAb, thyroid ultrasound and orbital computed tomography. This CDR3 is 15 amino acids long. V dropped 3 bases and J dropped 0 bases, with 11 bases sitting between them. This specimen belongs to a study of T cells in Graves' hyperthyroidism and ophthalmopathy. Study summary: Blood from the periphery was taken at initial diagnosis, before any treatment.

Broader study findings: Appearing also in blood were most of the thyroid clonotypes expanded above 0.001.

Authors of the study amplified TCR beta CDR3 regions from RNA transcripts. First-round RT-PCR with HTBI primers amplified the TCR CDR3 region. Using its own MiXCR run on the multiplex PCR reads, TCRdb lists one record per CDR3 protein. The data show approximately 520,000 distinct CDR3 sequences, less than 25% seen once. This chain links TRBV12-3 or TRBV12-4 with TRBJ2-5; a possible D gene is TRBD2 (5 bases). The sequence derives from a woman in her 30s with Graves' ophthalmopathy. Sequencing used blood. The DNA of the CDR3 is TGTGCCAGCAGTTTTTATGGGGAGTACCAAGAGACCCAGTACTTC. Protein: CASSFYGEYQETQYF.